This T cell receptor beta chain was retrieved from a study of shared clonotypes between healthy human individuals. CDR1 is MNHEY, CDR2 SVGAGI, per germline. With 6 bases removed from V and 10 bases from J, the gap between germline ends came to 21 bases. CDR3 length equals 14 residues. Recent acute infections and vaccinations were absent in the healthy HIV-negative adult donors. Sorted subsets were amplified in replicate PCRs using around 200 ng DNA, around 30,000 T cell genomes. Sequencing used immunoSEQ multiplex PCR; TCRdb keeps in-frame clones, though not all of them. The sample has approximately 530,000 clones; 95% to 96% are singletons.

Sequenced input: naive CD4+ T cells sorted from blood. The subset is: CD45RA+ positively selected. V usage is TRBV6-5 and J usage is TRBJ1-2; D not resolved. The receptor was isolated from a woman in her twenties or thirties in good health. CDR3 DNA sequence: TGTGCCAGCAGGACCCCGGGTCCCCCCCTTTACTACACCTTC. Amino acid sequence: CASRTPGPPLYYTF.